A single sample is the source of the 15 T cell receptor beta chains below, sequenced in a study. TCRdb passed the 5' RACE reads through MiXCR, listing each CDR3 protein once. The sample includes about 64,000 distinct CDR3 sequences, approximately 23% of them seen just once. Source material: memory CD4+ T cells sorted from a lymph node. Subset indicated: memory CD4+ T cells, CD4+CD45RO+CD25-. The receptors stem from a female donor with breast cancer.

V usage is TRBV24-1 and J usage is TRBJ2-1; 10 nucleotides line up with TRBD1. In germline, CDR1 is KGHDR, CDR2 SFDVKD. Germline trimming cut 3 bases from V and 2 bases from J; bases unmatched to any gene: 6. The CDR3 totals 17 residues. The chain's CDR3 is CATSDRTGTGAYNEQFF. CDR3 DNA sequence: TGTGCCACCAGTGATCGAACCGGGACAGGGGCCTACAATGAGCAGTTCTTC.

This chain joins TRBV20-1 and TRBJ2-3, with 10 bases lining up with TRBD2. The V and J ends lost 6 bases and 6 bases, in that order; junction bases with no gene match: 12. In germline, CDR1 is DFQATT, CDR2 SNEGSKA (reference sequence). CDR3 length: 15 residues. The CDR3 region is CSAINANSGRDTQYF. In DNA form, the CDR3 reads TGCAGTGCCATTAACGCCAATAGCGGGAGGGATACGCAGTATTTT.

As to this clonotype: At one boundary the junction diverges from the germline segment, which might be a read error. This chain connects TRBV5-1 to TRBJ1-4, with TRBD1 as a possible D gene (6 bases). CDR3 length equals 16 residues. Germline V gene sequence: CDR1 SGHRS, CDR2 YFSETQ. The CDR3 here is CARSLGPGATYGKLFF. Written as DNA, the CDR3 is TGCGCCCGCAGCCTTGGACCAGGGGCCACGTATGGAAAACTGTTTTTT.

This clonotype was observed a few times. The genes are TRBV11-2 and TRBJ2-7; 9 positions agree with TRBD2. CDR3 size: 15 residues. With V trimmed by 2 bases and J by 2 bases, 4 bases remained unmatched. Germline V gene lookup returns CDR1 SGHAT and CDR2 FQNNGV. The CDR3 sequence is CASSLNSGRPYEQYF. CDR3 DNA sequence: TGTGCCAGCAGCTTAAATAGCGGGAGACCCTACGAGCAGTACTTC.

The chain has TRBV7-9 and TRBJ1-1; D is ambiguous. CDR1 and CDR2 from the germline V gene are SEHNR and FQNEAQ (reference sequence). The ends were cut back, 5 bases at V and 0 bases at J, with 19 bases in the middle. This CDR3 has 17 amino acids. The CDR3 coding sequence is TGTGCCAGCAGCCCCGGCAGCCGGGCCTTTATGAACACTGAAGCTTTCTTT. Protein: CASSPGSRAFMNTEAFF.

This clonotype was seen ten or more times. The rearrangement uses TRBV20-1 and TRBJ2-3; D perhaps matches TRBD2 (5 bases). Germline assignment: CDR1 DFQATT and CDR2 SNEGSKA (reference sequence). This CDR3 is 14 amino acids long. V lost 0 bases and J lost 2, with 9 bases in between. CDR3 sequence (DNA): TGCAGTGCTAGAGAGGGGAGCCCCACAGATACGCAGTATTTT. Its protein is CSAREGSPTDTQYF.

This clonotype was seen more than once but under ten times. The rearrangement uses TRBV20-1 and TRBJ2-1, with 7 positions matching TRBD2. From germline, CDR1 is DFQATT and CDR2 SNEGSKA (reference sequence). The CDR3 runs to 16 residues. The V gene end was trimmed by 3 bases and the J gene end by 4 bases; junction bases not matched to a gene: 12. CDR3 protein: CSARLAGAKVYNEQFF. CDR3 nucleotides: TGCAGTGCTAGGCTGGCGGGAGCCAAAGTATACAATGAGCAGTTCTTC.

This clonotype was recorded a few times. CDR3 loop: CATRTGWTLNTEAFF. Here the CDR3 DNA reads TGCGCCACCCGGACAGGGTGGACATTGAACACTGAAGCTTTCTTT. The V gene is TRBV5-1, the J gene TRBJ1-1; 8 nucleotides align to TRBD1. The CDR3 loop spans 15 amino acids. CDR1 and CDR2 (germline): SGHRS, YFSETQ. After removal of 9 bases from V and 0 bases from J, the junction contained 10 bases not matched to a gene.

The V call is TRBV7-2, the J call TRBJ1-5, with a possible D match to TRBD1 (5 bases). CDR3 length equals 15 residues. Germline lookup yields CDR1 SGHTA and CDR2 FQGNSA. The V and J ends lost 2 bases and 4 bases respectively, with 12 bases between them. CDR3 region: CASSLSTGENQPQHF. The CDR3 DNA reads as TGTGCCAGCAGCTTATCAACGGGGGAGAATCAGCCCCAGCATTTT.

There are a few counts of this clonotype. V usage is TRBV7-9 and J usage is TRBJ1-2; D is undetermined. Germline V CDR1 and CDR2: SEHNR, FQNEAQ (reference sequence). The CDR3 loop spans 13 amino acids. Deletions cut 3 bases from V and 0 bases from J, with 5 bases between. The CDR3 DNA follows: TGTGCCAGCAGCTTTGAGACTAACTATGGCTACACCTTC. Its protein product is CASSFETNYGYTF.

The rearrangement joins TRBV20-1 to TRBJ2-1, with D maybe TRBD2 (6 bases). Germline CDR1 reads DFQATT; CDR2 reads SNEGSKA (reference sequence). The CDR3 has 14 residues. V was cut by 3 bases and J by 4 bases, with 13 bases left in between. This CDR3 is CSARRSGTYNEQFF. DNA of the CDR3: TGCAGTGCTAGGAGGAGTGGGACTTACAATGAGCAGTTCTTC.

CDR3 amino acids: CASDRDAEAFF. The CDR3 nucleotides read TGTGCCAGTGACCGAGACGCTGAAGCTTTCTTT. V and J are TRBV7-2 and TRBJ1-1; D is undetermined. CDR3 length equals 11 residues. Germline V CDR1 and CDR2: SGHTA, FQGNSA. V lost 9 bases and J 6 bases, leaving 11 bases between the germline ends.

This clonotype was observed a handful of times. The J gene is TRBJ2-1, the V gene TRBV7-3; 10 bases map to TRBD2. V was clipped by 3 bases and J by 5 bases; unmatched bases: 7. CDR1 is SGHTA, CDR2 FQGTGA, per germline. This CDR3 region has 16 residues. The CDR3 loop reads CASSFSGTSANNEQFF. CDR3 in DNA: TGTGCCAGCAGCTTCTCCGGGACTAGCGCGAACAATGAGCAGTTCTTC.

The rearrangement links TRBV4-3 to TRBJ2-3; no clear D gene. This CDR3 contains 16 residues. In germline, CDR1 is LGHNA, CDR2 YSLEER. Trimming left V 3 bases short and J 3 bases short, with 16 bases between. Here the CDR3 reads CASSQSTLLRTDTQYF. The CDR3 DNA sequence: TGCGCCAGCAGCCAGAGTACTCTACTCAGGACAGATACGCAGTATTTT.

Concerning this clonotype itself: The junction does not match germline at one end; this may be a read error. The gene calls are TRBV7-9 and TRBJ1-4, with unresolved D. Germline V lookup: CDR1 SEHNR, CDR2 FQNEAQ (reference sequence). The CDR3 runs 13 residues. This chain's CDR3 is CASTAPTNEKLSF. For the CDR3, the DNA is TGTGCCAGCACAGCACCAACTAATGAAAAACTGTCTTTT.